The clone carrying this T cell receptor beta chain was counted at least ten times. This sample stems from a study of early T cells in non-severe SARS-CoV-2 infection. A single record per CDR3 protein comes from TCRdb applying MiXCR to the 5' RACE reads. The sample holds 51,000 or so distinct CDR3 sequences, 8% to 13% seen once. Input material: whole blood. The source is an adult who was a healthcare worker with PCR-confirmed SARS-CoV-2 infection or an uninfected control (not recorded which).

The CDR3 is CASSPTVSGNTIYF. In DNA, the CDR3 is TGCGCCAGCAGCCCGACAGTCTCTGGAAACACCATATATTTT. The genes are TRBV4-1 and TRBJ1-3, with D perhaps TRBD1 (5 bases). The length of the CDR3 is 14 residues. Germline assignment: CDR1 MGHRA and CDR2 YSYEKL. Trimming removed 4 bases at V and 0 bases at J, with 7 bases between.